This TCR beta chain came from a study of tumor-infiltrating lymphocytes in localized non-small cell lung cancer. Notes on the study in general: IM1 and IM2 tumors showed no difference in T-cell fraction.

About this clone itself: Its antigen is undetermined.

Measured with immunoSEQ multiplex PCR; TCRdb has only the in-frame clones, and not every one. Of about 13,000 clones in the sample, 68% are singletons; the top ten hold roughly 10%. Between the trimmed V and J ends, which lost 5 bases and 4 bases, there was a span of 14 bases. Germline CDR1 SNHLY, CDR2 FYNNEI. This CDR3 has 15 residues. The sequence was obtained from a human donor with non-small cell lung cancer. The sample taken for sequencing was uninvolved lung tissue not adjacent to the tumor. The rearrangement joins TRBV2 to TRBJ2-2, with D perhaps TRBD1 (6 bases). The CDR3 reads CASSRQARSTGELFF. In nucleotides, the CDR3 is TGTGCCAGCAGTAGACAGGCCAGGAGCACCGGGGAGCTGTTTTTT. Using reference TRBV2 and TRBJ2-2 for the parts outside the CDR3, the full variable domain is EPEVTQTPSHQVTQMGQEVILRCVPISNHLYFYWYRQILGQKVEFLVSFYNNEISEKSEIFDDQFSVERPDGSNFTLKIRSTKLEDSAMYFCASSRQARSTGELFFGEGSRLTVL.